One sample yielded the 2 T cell receptor beta chains listed below, sequenced in a study of T cells after yellow fever vaccination. TCRdb processed the 5' RACE reads anew with MiXCR; each CDR3 protein has one entry. The profile covers about 73,000 distinct CDR3 sequences, with roughly 8% appearing a single time and around 45% taken by the ten largest. The starting material was CD8+ T cells sorted from PBMCs, obtained on the day of the yellow fever booster vaccination. The receptors stem from a man aged 25 to 40 who received the YFV17D yellow fever vaccine.

This chain uses TRBV6-1 with TRBJ2-7; D perhaps matches TRBD1 (5 bases). CDR1 and CDR2 from the germline V gene are MNHNS and SASEGT. CDR3 size: 13 residues. Trimming shortened V by 7 bases and J by 5 bases, and 15 bases separated the two germline ends. The CDR3 sequence is CASTSFVGDEQYF. In DNA form, the CDR3 reads TGTGCCAGCACCTCGTTTGTAGGGGACGAGCAGTACTTC.

V usage is TRBV12-3 or TRBV12-4 and J usage is TRBJ2-7, with TRBD1 identical over 7 bases. The CDR3 sequence is 16 residues long. With 3 bases clipped from V and 0 bases from J, the junction kept 8 bases outside the gene matches. Written as DNA, the CDR3 is TGTGCCAGCAGTTTCGGGACAGCTTTATACTCCTACGAGCAGTACTTC. This sequence encodes CASSFGTALYSYEQYF.